Following are 21 T cell receptor beta chains from one sample sequenced in a study of long-term antiretroviral therapy in people with HIV (dated by TCRdb to the early 2020s). The immunoSEQ hsTCRB v3.0 assay was used at survey level resolution to sequence the TRB variable region. The table was pulled from immuneACCESS by TCRdb, which kept in-frame rearrangements only. Such tables lose some clones; where checked, under half of the loss comes from unresolved V genes, and the rest has no known cause. This sample has approximately 15,000 clones in its table, and under 90% of those were observed once. The ten largest make up 7% to 9% of the sample. The sequencing used unsorted PBMCs, collected 0.1 years after starting antiretroviral therapy. The source of these receptors is a man between 18 and 29 years old with HIV.

V and J are TRBV9 and TRBJ1-1; D is unclear. This CDR3 contains 13 residues. V was trimmed by 4 bases and J by 1 base, leaving 8 bases between them. CDR1 SGDLS and CDR2 YYNGEE come from the germline V gene. CDR3 coding DNA: TGTGCCAGCAGCCTACGACGGAACACTGAAGCTTTCTTT. This sequence encodes CASSLRRNTEAFF.

V gene TRBV7-9 combines with J gene TRBJ2-1; a possible D gene is TRBD1 (5 bases). The V end lost 2 bases, the J end lost 6 bases, and 17 bases lay between the germline ends. CDR3 length: 16 amino acids. Germline V gives CDR1 SEHNR, CDR2 FQNEAQ (reference sequence). CDR3 loop: CASSLRGQANFNEQFF. CDR3 DNA sequence: TGTGCCAGCAGCTTAAGGGGTCAGGCGAACTTCAATGAGCAGTTCTTC.

The genes are TRBV11-3 and TRBJ1-1; TRBD1 might be the D (5 bases). Trimming left V 4 bases short and J 0 bases short, with 18 bases between. The CDR3 covers 17 residues. Germline loops: CDR1 SGHNT, CDR2 YENEEA. The DNA of the CDR3 is TGTGCCAGCAGCTCGGGGACGGGGAAAGGAATGAACACTGAAGCTTTCTTT. Amino acids: CASSSGTGKGMNTEAFF. The complete variable domain, with remaining parts taken from reference TRBV11-3 and TRBJ1-1, reads EAGVVQSPRYKIIEKKQPVAFWCNPISGHNTLYWYLQNLGQGPELLIRYENEEAVDDSQLPKDRFSAERLKGVDSTLKIQPAELGDSAVYLCASSSGTGKGMNTEAFFGQGTRLTVV.

The chain uses TRBV5-6 and TRBJ2-7; 7 bases map to TRBD2. This CDR3 has 14 amino acids. The J segment lost 5 bases and the V segment lost 3 bases, leaving 8 bases of the junction unmatched. Looked up from germline, CDR1 is SGHDT and CDR2 is YYEEEE. The CDR3 sequence: CASSSSSGFDEQYF. The CDR3 region has the DNA TGTGCCAGCAGCTCTTCTAGCGGCTTCGACGAGCAGTACTTC.

The rearrangement uses TRBV9 and TRBJ2-3; D gene unclear. CDR1 and CDR2 (germline): SGDLS, YYNGEE. This CDR3 comprises 13 residues. The V end lost 0 bases, the J end lost 0 bases, and 2 bases lay between the germline ends. The chain's CDR3 is CASSVESTDTQYF. In DNA form, the CDR3 reads TGTGCCAGCAGCGTAGAAAGCACAGATACGCAGTATTTT.

CDR3 sequence reads: CASSPRDRVELVYTDTQYF. For the CDR3, the DNA is TGTGCCAGCAGCCCGAGAGACAGGGTTGAACTTGTTTACACAGATACGCAGTATTTT. The chain combines TRBV7-2 with TRBJ2-3, with 7 bases fitting TRBD1. The CDR3 spans 19 residues. The J segment lost 2 bases and the V segment lost 5 bases, leaving 19 bases of the junction unmatched. The germline V gene has CDR1 SGHTA and CDR2 FQGNSA.

V is TRBV6-5 and J is TRBJ1-1; a weak D match, TRBD1 (5 bases). The CDR3 covers 13 residues. The germline CDR1 and CDR2 sequences are MNHEY and SVGAGI. Trimming removed 4 bases from V and 3 bases from J, with 9 bases in between. CDR3 DNA sequence: TGTGCCAGCAGTTTCAGGGCGGACACTGAAGCTTTCTTT. It encodes CASSFRADTEAFF.

The rearrangement links TRBV9 to TRBJ2-6; D not resolved. The germline V gene has CDR1 SGDLS and CDR2 YYNGEE. The length of the CDR3 is 14 residues. Deletions cut 3 bases from V and 2 bases from J, with 6 bases between. CDR3 loop: CASSGLTGANVLTF. CDR3 bases: TGTGCCAGCAGCGGCTTGACTGGGGCCAACGTCCTGACTTTC.

The V and J genes are TRBV7-9 and TRBJ2-2, with a tentative D call TRBD2 (6 bases). This CDR3 has 15 amino acids. V was shortened by 6 bases and J by 2 bases, with 13 bases between the two germline ends. Per germline, CDR1 SEHNR and CDR2 FQNEAQ (reference sequence). The CDR3 spells CASRRGTFNTGELFF. For the CDR3, the DNA is TGTGCCAGCAGGCGTGGGACTTTCAACACCGGGGAGCTGTTTTTT.

The chain joins TRBV13 to TRBJ2-2; D is undetermined. Trimming left V 0 bases short and J 6 bases short, with 5 bases between. The germline V gene encodes CDR1 PRHDT and CDR2 FYEKMQ (reference sequence). This CDR3 comprises 13 residues. CDR3 in amino acids: CASSLGPPGELFF. The CDR3 DNA follows: TGTGCCAGCAGCTTAGGACCCCCCGGGGAGCTGTTTTTT.

The chain joins TRBV7-6 to TRBJ1-2; D gene uncertain. The V gene lost 6 bases and the J gene lost 2 bases, with 16 bases spanning the gap. Germline CDR1 SGHVS, CDR2 FNYEAQ. CDR3 size: 15 residues. CDR3 nucleotides: TGTGCCAGCAGTTCAACCAGATTCGGGAACTATGGCTACACCTTC. Translation: CASSSTRFGNYGYTF. Complete variable domain (other parts from reference TRBV7-6 and TRBJ1-2): GAGVSQSPRYKVTKRGQDVALRCDPISGHVSLYWYRQALGQGPEFLTYFNYEAQQDKSGLPNDRFSAERPEGSISTLTIQRTEQRDSAMYRCASSSTRFGNYGYTFGSGTRLTVV.

The chain links TRBV7-8 to TRBJ2-1, with unresolved D. Germline V gene lookup returns CDR1 SGHVS and CDR2 FQNEAQ. The CDR3 loop spans 13 amino acids. Trimming removed 3 bases from V and 4 bases from J, with 7 bases in between. CDR3 DNA: TGTGCCAGCAGCTTCGAACGATACAATGAGCAGTTCTTC. Its protein is CASSFERYNEQFF.

By its share, this clone is large. The rearrangement joins TRBV5-5 to TRBJ2-5; 11 nucleotides match TRBD2. The V gene end was trimmed by 3 bases and the J gene end by 3 bases; junction bases not matched to a gene: 1. Per germline, CDR1 SGHKS and CDR2 YYEKEE (reference sequence). The CDR3 has 14 residues. In DNA form, the CDR3 reads TGTGCCAGCAGCTGGGGACTAGCGGAAGAGACCCAGTACTTC. Translation: CASSWGLAEETQYF. Based on the CDR3 plus reference TRBV5-5 and TRBJ2-5, the full variable domain is DAGVTQSPTHLIKTRGQQVTLRCSPISGHKSVSWYQQVLGQGPQFIFQYYEKEERGRGNFPDRFSARQFPNYSSELNVNALLLGDSALYLCASSWGLAEETQYFGPGTRLLVL.

The rearrangement links TRBV5-6 to TRBJ2-7; D unresolved. Germline loops: CDR1 SGHDT, CDR2 YYEEEE. This CDR3 is 14 amino acids long. Trimming shortened V by 0 bases and J by 0 bases, and 7 bases separated the two germline ends. CDR3 protein: CASSLGGNSYEQYF. The CDR3 bases are TGTGCCAGCAGCTTGGGAGGTAACTCCTACGAGCAGTACTTC. The variable domain in full, completed from reference TRBV5-6 and TRBJ2-7, reads DAGVTQSPTHLIKTRGQQVTLRCSPKSGHDTVSWYQQALGQGPQFIFQYYEEEERQRGNFPDRFSGHQFPNYSSELNVNALLLGDSALYLCASSLGGNSYEQYFGPGTRLTVT.

CDR3 DNA sequence: TGTGCCATCAGTGAGTCCGGGACACCAGACTACGAGCAGTACTTC. It encodes CAISESGTPDYEQYF. The chain carries TRBV10-3 and TRBJ2-7, with a possible D match to TRBD1 (6 bases). The CDR3 covers 15 residues. Trimming left V 0 bases short and J 3 bases short, with 12 bases between. The germline V gene encodes CDR1 ENHRY and CDR2 SYGVKD.

This chain links TRBV5-1 with TRBJ2-5, with 7 nucleotides matching TRBD2. The V and J ends lost 6 bases and 2 bases, in that order; junction bases with no gene match: 4. The germline CDR1 and CDR2 sequences are SGHRS and YFSETQ. The CDR3 has 13 amino acids. For the CDR3, the DNA is TGCGCCAGCACCGGGGACTATCAAGAGACCCAGTACTTC. Its translation: CASTGDYQETQYF.

The J gene is TRBJ2-5, the V gene TRBV7-9; the match to TRBD2 covers 9 bases. The V and J ends lost 4 bases and 5 bases, in that order; junction bases with no gene match: 2. Germline V gene sequence: CDR1 SEHNR, CDR2 FQNEAQ (reference sequence). The length of the CDR3 is 13 residues. CDR3 amino acids: CASSSSGGETQYF. Written as DNA, the CDR3 is TGTGCCAGCAGCTCGAGCGGGGGGGAGACCCAGTACTTC.

The rearrangement joins TRBV9 to TRBJ2-3, with 7 bases aligning to TRBD2. In germline, CDR1 is SGDLS, CDR2 YYNGEE. With V trimmed by 3 bases and J by 1 base, 5 bases remained unmatched. The CDR3 length is 15 residues. CDR3 bases: TGTGCCAGCAGCGGGGGGGGAGCCGGCACAGATACGCAGTATTTT. This sequence encodes CASSGGGAGTDTQYF.

The DNA for the CDR3 is TGTGCCAGCAGTTATCCAGAACCCGGTTCACCCCTCCACTTT. It codes for CASSYPEPGSPLHF. This sequence joins TRBV6-6 and TRBJ1-6, with D unclear. The ends were cut back, 3 bases at V and 9 bases at J, with 12 bases in the middle. CDR1 MNHNY and CDR2 SVGAGI come from the germline V gene (reference sequence). This CDR3 comprises 14 residues.

A few counts support this clone. The gene calls are TRBV7-9 and TRBJ2-7, with TRBD1 matching over 12 bases. The V gene's germline CDR1 is SEHNR and CDR2 FQNEAQ (reference sequence). The CDR3 runs 16 residues. V was pared by 0 bases and J by 7 bases, with 7 bases of the junction left unmatched. The CDR3 bases are TGTGCCAGCAGCTTAGCATCCGGGACAGGGGGCAGAGAGCAGTACTTC. Its protein is CASSLASGTGGREQYF. Together with reference TRBV7-9 and TRBJ2-7, the CDR3 gives the full variable domain: DTGVSQNPRHKITKRGQNVTFRCDPISEHNRLYWYRQTLGQGPEFLTYFQNEAQLEKSRLLSDRFSAERPKGSFSTLEIQRTEQGDSAMYLCASSLASGTGGREQYFGPGTRLTVT.

This clone has a single count. V and J are TRBV12-5 and TRBJ2-7; weak D call: TRBD2 (5 bases). V lost 6 bases to trimming and J lost 4 bases, with 13 bases between them. In germline, CDR1 is LGHNT, CDR2 FRNRAP. The CDR3 is 13 residues long. The CDR3 sequence: CASGLGGRYEQYF. Here the CDR3 DNA reads TGTGCTAGTGGCCTTGGTGGGAGATACGAGCAGTACTTC.